This T cell receptor (beta chain) was obtained from a study of blood T cell repertoires in COVID-19. At the level of the study: The cDNA or gDNA used as material had been derived from T cells, B-cell-depleted T cells, or PBMCs.

Source study methods: Amplification with reference gene primers provided the estimates of nucleated cell counts. Assay: immunoSEQ multiplex PCR; the TCRdb copy retains only in-frame clones and omits some. V, J and clone size reflect that table, while D and trimming were determined from the DNA. The table includes approximately 210,000 clones, roughly 87% detected once. V lost 0 bases, J lost 5 bases, and 0 bases stayed unmatched. CDR1 and CDR2 from the germline V gene are GTSNPN and SVGIG (reference sequence). This CDR3 contains 13 residues. This sequence originates from a man aged 40-49 years with active or convalescent COVID-19. The specimen was peripheral blood. The chain has TRBV30 and TRBJ2-7, with 11 bases lining up with TRBD2. The CDR3 bases are TGTGCCTGGAGTGTTAGCGGGGGGGACGAGCAGTACTTC. This codes for CAWSVSGGDEQYF.